One T cell receptor (beta chain) is described in this entry. The data derive from a study of human T cells and chemical hapten exposure. In the study overall: The scalp of each patient received a weekly diphenylcyclopropenone dose for the full roughly 22-week study.

Documented time point: patch test 1, 2 weeks after DPC sensitization. Treatment described: therapeutic diphenylcyclopropenone sensitization with weekly scalp DPC. The starting material, unfractionated whole blood, was used for total RNA extraction. Prior to application of each patch test, blood was drawn. TCRdb used MiXCR to reprocess the RACE reads, holding one entry per CDR3 protein. The sample holds tens of thousands of distinct CDR3 sequences, over 5.5% seen once. From germline, CDR1 is SGHTA and CDR2 FQGTGA. The CDR3 covers 14 residues. With 5 bases removed from V and 3 bases from J, the gap between germline ends came to 13 bases.

Sequencing was performed on whole blood, taken in connection with sensitization to the hapten diphenylcyclopropenone (DPC). V usage is TRBV7-3 and J usage is TRBJ1-1, with a weak D call TRBD1 (5 bases). This TCR came from a woman aged 30 to 39 with alopecia areata. Some clones in this sample may be carry-over from other donors' samples. The CDR3: CASSPGGGYTEAFF. For the CDR3, the DNA is TGTGCCAGCAGCCCGGGGGGGGGGTACACTGAAGCTTTCTTT.